The clone carrying this TCR beta chain was detected ten times or more. The antigen remains undetermined. These data belong to a study of T-cell reconstitution after alpha-beta-depleted transplantation in children. Study-level points and caveats: Reportedly, only several hundred clones from non-depleted graft cells drove alpha-beta T-cell counts at about two months. From newly produced T cells came most of the T-cell counts and diversity one year after transplant. After transplant, high TCRbeta diversity at day 60 in some patients arose from surviving recipient T cells and thymic progenitors.

The library targeted TCRbeta and was prepared with unique molecular identifiers. Each CDR3 protein is one row after TCRdb ran MiXCR on the PCR reads. Among around 960,000 distinct CDR3 sequences listed, under 30% were seen once. V lost 6 bases and J lost 3, with 12 bases in between. The CDR3 runs 13 residues. CDR1 and CDR2 (germline): MNHEY, SVGAGI. The rearrangement uses TRBV6-5 and TRBJ2-7; maybe TRBD1 (6 bases). The sequence was collected from a boy under two years old who had a stem cell transplant for SCID, so the T cells may come from the graft donor. The material sequenced was PBMCs, mostly from graft donor cells, taken 360 days after TCRalphabeta/CD19-depleted stem cell transplant. The DNA of the CDR3 is TGTGCCAGCAGCAGATCGGACAGCTACGAGCAGTACTTC. This codes for CASSRSDSYEQYF.